The clone carrying this T cell receptor beta chain was recorded once. The source of the sample is a study of blood T cell repertoires in COVID-19. This CDR3 spans 14 amino acids. V gave up 6 bases and J gave up 11 bases, with 17 bases separating them. Germline CDR1 reads MNHEY; CDR2 reads SVGAGI. Only in-frame clones appear in the TCRdb table, and some are missing; sequencing was by immunoSEQ multiplex PCR. This sample carries roughly 390,000 clones, 75% to 90% of them seen once, and the ten largest clones take about 3.6%. The specimen was peripheral blood. The receptor was derived from a woman aged 18-30 years with acute or convalescent COVID-19. The chain has TRBV6-5 and TRBJ1-6; D gene ambiguous. CDR3 residues: CASRAPGGLPPLHF. The CDR3 bases are TGTGCCAGCAGAGCCCCTGGAGGGCTCCCACCCCTCCACTTT.